This TCR beta chain was sequenced during a study of cytomegalovirus exposure and HLA in healthy donors. Study conclusions and caveats: CMV antigen specificity of three CMV-associated chains was confirmed in vitro.

Comments on this clone: Its specificity is unknown.

TCRdb keeps only in-frame clones here, not all; method: immunoSEQ multiplex PCR. Of 260,000 or so clones in the sample, around 89% were seen once. The origin of this receptor is a woman aged 18-29 years in good health and CMV-seronegative. What was sequenced was PBMCs.

The CDR3, as DNA: TGTGCCAGCAGCCAAGATTTGGGCAGGGGAGAAATAAACTATGGCTACACCTTC. Translation: CASSQDLGRGEINYGYTF. The chain links TRBV4-2 to TRBJ1-2, with D possibly matching TRBD1 (6 bases). Trimming left V 0 bases short and J 2 bases short, with 19 bases between. The CDR3 covers 18 residues. In germline, CDR1 is LGHNA, CDR2 YNFKEQ.